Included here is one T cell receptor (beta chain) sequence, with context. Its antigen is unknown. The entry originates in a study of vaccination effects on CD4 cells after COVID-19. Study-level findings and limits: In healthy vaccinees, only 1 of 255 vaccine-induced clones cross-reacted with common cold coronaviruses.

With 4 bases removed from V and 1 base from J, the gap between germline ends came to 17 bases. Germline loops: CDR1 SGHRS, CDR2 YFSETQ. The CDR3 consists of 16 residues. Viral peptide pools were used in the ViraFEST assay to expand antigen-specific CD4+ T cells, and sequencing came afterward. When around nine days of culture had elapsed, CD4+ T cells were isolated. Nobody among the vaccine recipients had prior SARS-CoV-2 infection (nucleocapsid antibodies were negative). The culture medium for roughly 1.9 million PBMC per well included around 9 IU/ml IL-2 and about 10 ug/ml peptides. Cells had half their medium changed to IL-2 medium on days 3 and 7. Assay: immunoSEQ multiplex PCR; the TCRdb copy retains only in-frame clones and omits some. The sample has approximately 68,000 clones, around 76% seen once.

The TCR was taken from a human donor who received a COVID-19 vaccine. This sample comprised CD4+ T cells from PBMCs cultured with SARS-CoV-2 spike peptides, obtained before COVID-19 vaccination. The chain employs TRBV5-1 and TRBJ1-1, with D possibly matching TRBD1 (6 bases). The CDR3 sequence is CASSPDRIESNTEAFF. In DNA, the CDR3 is TGCGCCAGCAGCCCTGACAGGATAGAGTCGAACACTGAAGCTTTCTTT.